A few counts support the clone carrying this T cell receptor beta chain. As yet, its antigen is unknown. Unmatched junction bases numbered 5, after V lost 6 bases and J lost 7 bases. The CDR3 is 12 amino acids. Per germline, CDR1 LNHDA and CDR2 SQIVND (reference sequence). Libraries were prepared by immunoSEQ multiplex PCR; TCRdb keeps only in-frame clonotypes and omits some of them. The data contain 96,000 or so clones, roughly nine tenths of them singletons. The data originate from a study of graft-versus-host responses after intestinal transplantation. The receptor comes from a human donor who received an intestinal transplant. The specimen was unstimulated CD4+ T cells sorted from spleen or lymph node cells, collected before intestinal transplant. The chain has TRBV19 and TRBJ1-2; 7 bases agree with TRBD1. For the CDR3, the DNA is TGTGCCAGTAGCTTACAGGGGTTTGGCTACACCTTC. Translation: CASSLQGFGYTF.